A selection of T cell receptor beta chains follows, all from one sample in a study of regulatory and conventional T cells in RAG deficiency. Profiling relied on immunoSEQ multiplex PCR, and the TCRdb table lists in-frame clones only, not all of them. There are 30,000 to 35,000 clones in the sample; 85% to 90% occur only once, and approximately 5.4% lies in the top ten. The same data also contributed to another study, on regulatory T cells.

Sequencing was performed on CD8+ T cells sorted from blood. The source of these receptors is a human donor in good health. Each CDR3 is given with its conserved first and last residue. The size entry is marked missing in some rows and otherwise reads once, few, many or a size class.

J gene,clone size,V gene,CDR3 protein
TRBJ1-2,-,TRBV30,CACITGTGVVLRDGYTF
TRBJ2-7,-,TRBV14,CASSQRLTPYEQYF
TRBJ1-1,-,TRBV19,CASSPRANTEAFF
TRBJ1-1,-,TRBV15,CATSRDPWPNTEAFF
TRBJ1-5,-,TRBV6-5,CASRETGRSEPQHF
TRBJ2-3,-,TRBV16,CASSPTADTQYF
TRBJ1-1,-,TRBV19,CASSQGYTEAFF
TRBJ2-7,-,TRBV5-1,CASSFSGAPHEQYF
TRBJ2-1,-,TRBV11-2,CASSPRGGTYNEQFF
TRBJ2-7,-,TRBV6-9,CASRPDRTNYEQYF
TRBJ2-1,-,TRBV28,CASSPPWREQFF
TRBJ1-2,-,TRBV5-6,CASSSLLPGQEHYGYTF
TRBJ1-1,-,TRBV9,CASSGQGGNTEAFF
TRBJ2-1,-,TRBV5-6,CASSLGLAGKVEQFF
TRBJ2-7,once,TRBV13,CASSPPGQGAYEQYF
TRBJ2-1,once,TRBV11-3,CASSPKTPAYAEQFF
TRBJ2-1,-,TRBV7-3,CASSLGAGGSGEQFF
TRBJ1-2,-,TRBV28,CATFLPGQHGYTF
TRBJ1-2,-,TRBV4-2,CASSQEDQGYGYTF
TRBJ2-7,-,TRBV29-1,CSVERGEQYF
TRBJ2-7,-,TRBV6-1,CASSEGTSGSFGGTYEQYF
TRBJ1-1,once,TRBV6-5,CASSYVTQGTEAFF
TRBJ1-4,-,TRBV7-9,CASSSRDGNEKLFF
TRBJ2-2,-,TRBV27,CASSSSVGGELFF
TRBJ2-5,-,TRBV5-1,CASNLAGGGETQYF
TRBJ2-7,-,TRBV6-8,CASRSSTTREQYF
TRBJ2-1,few,TRBV4-1,CASSQEGTSTYNEQFF
TRBJ2-7,-,TRBV15,CATSKPGQGLYEQYF
TRBJ2-7,few,TRBV19,CASSIAGYEQYF
TRBJ1-4,-,TRBV11-2,CASSRGGPSNEKLFF
TRBJ2-7,once,TRBV6-5,CASRDSYEQYF
TRBJ1-1,-,TRBV6-5,CASSGGDSMNTEAFF
TRBJ1-6,-,TRBV27,CASSSTGAYSPLHF
TRBJ1-2,-,TRBV27,CASSSAGLEKSANYGYTF
TRBJ2-1,-,TRBV7-2,CASSLGAVLSSYNEQFF
TRBJ1-5,-,TRBV28,CASSTDSFGQPQHF
TRBJ2-5,-,TRBV7-9,CASSSYQETQYF
TRBJ2-7,once,TRBV7-3,CAPPTHAGLAGVYEQYF
TRBJ2-1,-,TRBV7-9,CASSRTSHNEQFF
TRBJ2-7,-,TRBV12-5,CASGGSGSEQYF
TRBJ2-7,-,TRBV6-5,CASSTGSPNTYEQYF
TRBJ1-3,-,TRBV27,CASSLSFPGNTIYF
TRBJ2-5,-,TRBV4-1,CASSQDPGFRETQYF
TRBJ1-1,-,TRBV6-5,CASSPGQGFAEAFF
TRBJ2-1,-,TRBV7-3,CASSQERGEGNEQFF
TRBJ1-6,-,TRBV27,CASSLREAYNSPLHF